The source of this T cell receptor beta chain is a study of cytomegalovirus exposure and HLA in healthy donors. Findings and caveats of the study: According to a subsequent analysis, TCR clusters identified in the first cohort showed a tendency to co-occur across the approximately 110 validation repertoires. Reports showed the classifier diagnosing cytomegalovirus status with high specificity and sensitivity.

Details on this clone: Its antigen is currently unknown.

This CDR3 region has 15 residues. The validation cohort, a group of 120 subjects, included the donors and was separate from the approximately 680-subject first cohort. The method was immunoSEQ multiplex PCR; TCRdb's version includes in-frame clones alone and lacks a portion of them. This table holds about 130,000 clones, roughly 87% found once. This receptor was identified in a woman aged 18-29 years in good health and CMV-seronegative. This chain uses TRBV21-1 with TRBJ1-1; the D segment call TRBD1 is taken from the table without a DNA check. TRBV21-1 is recorded as a pseudogene. Sequencing used PBMCs. CDR3 in DNA: TGTGCCAGCAGGTATGGAGACAGGCAGAACACTGAAGCTTTCTTT. This gives the protein CASRYGDRQNTEAFF.